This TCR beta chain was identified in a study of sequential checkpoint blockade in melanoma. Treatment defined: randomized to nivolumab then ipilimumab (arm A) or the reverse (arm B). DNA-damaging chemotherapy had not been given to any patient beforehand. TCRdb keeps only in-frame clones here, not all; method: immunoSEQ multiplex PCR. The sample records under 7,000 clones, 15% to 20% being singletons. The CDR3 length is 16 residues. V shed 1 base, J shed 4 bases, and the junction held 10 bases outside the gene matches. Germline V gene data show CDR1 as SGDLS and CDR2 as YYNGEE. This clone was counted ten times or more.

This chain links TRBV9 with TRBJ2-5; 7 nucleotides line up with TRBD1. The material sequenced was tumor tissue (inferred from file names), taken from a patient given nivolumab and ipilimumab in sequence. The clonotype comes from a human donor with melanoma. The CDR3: CASSVNRGVSGETQYF. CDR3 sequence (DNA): TGTGCCAGCAGCGTAAACAGGGGCGTCTCGGGAGAGACCCAGTACTTC.